The 5 T cell receptor beta chains reported below all come from one sample, sequenced in a study of CD8+CD57+ T cells in acquired aplastic anemia. Genomic DNA, serving as template, underwent TCR beta VDJ and CDR3 profiling. Using its own MiXCR run on the reads, TCRdb lists one record per CDR3 protein. The sample includes roughly 300,000 distinct CDR3 sequences, approximately 57% of them seen just once. Sequencing was done on a sample of sorted CD4+, CD8+, or CD8+CD57+ T cells (not recorded which) from PBMCs. These receptors came from a human donor with severe aplastic anemia or a healthy control (not recorded which).

The chain combines TRBV5-1 with TRBJ1-2, with 7 nucleotides matching TRBD1. Trimming cost V 4 bases and J 5 bases; bases outside gene matches: 5. The germline CDR1 and CDR2 sequences are SGHRS and YFSETQ. The CDR3 is made up of 13 amino acids. CDR3 sequence reads: CASSEDRPYGYTF. The DNA of the CDR3 is TGCGCCAGCAGCGAGGACAGGCCGTATGGCTACACCTTC.

The chain has TRBV24-1 and TRBJ2-1; 9 bases map to TRBD1. The V gene's germline CDR1 is KGHDR and CDR2 SFDVKD. CDR3 size: 17 residues. After removal of 1 base from V and 6 bases from J, the junction contained 9 bases not matched to a gene. The CDR3 DNA reads as TGTGCCACCAGTGATTTTGGCACAGGGGGCAGCCGCAATGAGCAGTTCTTC. Amino acid sequence: CATSDFGTGGSRNEQFF.

The gene calls are TRBV24-1 and TRBJ2-3, with 7 bases fitting TRBD1. CDR3 length: 14 amino acids. With 4 bases clipped from V and 4 bases from J, the junction kept 4 bases outside the gene matches. The V gene's germline CDR1 is KGHDR and CDR2 SFDVKD. The CDR3 sequence is CATSDPTGSDTQYF. CDR3 DNA: TGTGCCACCAGTGACCCGACAGGGTCAGATACGCAGTATTTT.

This clonotype was detected many times. CDR3 region: CASSLAVGRGDTGELFF. The CDR3 bases are TGTGCCAGCAGCTTAGCCGTTGGGAGGGGGGACACCGGGGAGCTGTTTTTT. This sequence joins TRBV7-2 and TRBJ2-2; possibly TRBD2 for D (7 bases). The CDR3 extends over 17 amino acids. Between the trimmed V and J ends, which lost 0 bases and 3 bases, there was a span of 14 bases. Germline V lookup: CDR1 SGHTA, CDR2 FQGNSA.

The V and J genes are TRBV5-6 and TRBJ2-7, with a possible D match to TRBD1 (6 bases). With 3 bases removed from V and 1 base from J, the gap between germline ends came to 11 bases. This CDR3 region has 14 residues. CDR1 and CDR2 from the germline V gene are SGHDT and YYEEEE. The CDR3 loop is CASSSTGVSYEQYF. The CDR3 DNA is TGTGCCAGCAGCTCGACAGGAGTGTCCTACGAGCAGTACTTC.